Listed below are T cell receptor beta chains from one sample, sequenced in a study of T cell responses to AZD1222 COVID-19 vaccine. Clones were read by immunoSEQ multiplex PCR, and TCRdb kept only the in-frame ones, dropping some. The sample consists of about 180,000 clones, around 88% of them appearing once. This material consisted of peripheral blood, taken on day 0 of AZD1222 vaccination. The receptors were gathered from an adult in good health. CDR3s include the opening cysteine and the closing phenylalanine or tryptophan. The order of the fields is V gene, J gene, clone size, D gene, CDR3 protein, CDR3 DNA. A D gene is named only where the DNA matches it firmly. Size values are once, few and many counts, or a class for expanded clones, and some rows have none.

TRBV23-1	TRBJ2-5	.	.	CASSHYPSHLYQETQYF	TGCGCCAGCAGTCATTACCCATCCCACCTGTACCAAGAGACCCAGTACTTC
TRBV6-5	TRBJ1-1	.	TRBD1	CASSYDREGTEAFF	TGTGCCAGCAGTTACGACAGGGAAGGAACTGAAGCTTTCTTT
TRBV21-1	TRBJ1-2	.	.	CASSPFTGGGYGYTF	TGTGCCAGCAGCCCCTTCACAGGGGGCGGATATGGCTACACCTTC
TRBV19	TRBJ2-5	.	.	CASSPRGVGETQYF	TGTGCCAGTAGTCCCCGGGGAGTTGGGGAGACCCAGTACTTC
TRBV11-3	TRBJ2-2	.	TRBD1	CASSFDRGRTGELFF	TGTGCCAGCAGCTTCGACAGGGGGCGTACCGGGGAGCTGTTTTTT
TRBV2	TRBJ1-6	.	TRBD1	CASRGGQSYNSPLHF	TGTGCCAGCAGGGGGGGACAGTCTTATAATTCACCCCTCCACTTT
TRBV6-5	TRBJ1-4	.	TRBD1	CASSFTGGHEKLFF	TGTGCCAGCAGTTTTACAGGGGGTCATGAAAAACTGTTTTTT
TRBV2	TRBJ1-1	.	.	CASRKDSQGGAFF	TGTGCCAGCAGGAAGGACAGTCAAGGAGGAGCTTTCTTT
TRBV15	TRBJ2-7	few	TRBD1	CATSRDRGHYEQYF	TGTGCCACCAGCAGGGACAGGGGTCACTACGAGCAGTACTTC
TRBV28	TRBJ2-1	.	TRBD1	CASSMPLGQGANNEQFF	TGTGCCAGCAGTATGCCCCTGGGGCAGGGGGCGAACAATGAGCAGTTCTTC
TRBV3-1/TRBV3-2	TRBJ1-6	.	.	CASSQDLTLGPLHF	TGTGCCAGCAGCCAAGATCTTACGCTAGGCCCCCTCCACTTT
TRBV27	TRBJ1-5	.	TRBD1	CASSFKQGFDQPQHF	TGTGCCAGCAGCTTCAAACAGGGGTTCGATCAGCCCCAGCATTTT
TRBV2	TRBJ1-1	.	.	CASSVGGRGTEAFF	TGTGCCAGCAGTGTGGGGGGCCGGGGCACTGAAGCTTTCTTT
TRBV4-1	TRBJ2-1	.	TRBD1	CASSQEQGERNEQFF	TGCGCCAGCAGCCAAGAACAGGGGGAAAGGAATGAGCAGTTCTTC
TRBV30	TRBJ2-1	.	.	CAYERGANNEQFF	TGTGCCTACGAACGGGGGGCTAACAATGAGCAGTTCTTC
TRBV14	TRBJ1-1	.	.	CASSLGVGTEAFF	TGTGCCAGCAGCCTCGGGGTTGGGACTGAAGCTTTCTTT
TRBV20-1	TRBJ1-2	once	.	CSARAGLGGTF	TGCAGTGCTAGAGCCGGCCTAGGGGGCACCTTC
TRBV7-2	TRBJ2-7	.	.	CASSLIGDEQYF	TGTGCCAGCAGCTTAATCGGGGACGAGCAGTACTTC
TRBV30	TRBJ2-3	.	TRBD1	CAWSLGGGTDTQYF	TGTGCCTGGAGCTTAGGGGGCGGCACAGATACGCAGTATTTT
TRBV19	TRBJ1-1	.	.	CASRQVVGEAFF	TGTGCCAGTAGGCAGGTGGTGGGTGAAGCTTTCTTT
TRBV27	TRBJ1-1	.	.	CASSFGGNTEAFF	TGTGCCAGCAGTTTCGGGGGGAACACTGAAGCTTTCTTT
TRBV12-3/TRBV12-4	TRBJ1-1	.	TRBD1	CASRRTGRTEAFF	TGTGCCAGCAGGAGGACAGGGCGGACTGAAGCTTTCTTT